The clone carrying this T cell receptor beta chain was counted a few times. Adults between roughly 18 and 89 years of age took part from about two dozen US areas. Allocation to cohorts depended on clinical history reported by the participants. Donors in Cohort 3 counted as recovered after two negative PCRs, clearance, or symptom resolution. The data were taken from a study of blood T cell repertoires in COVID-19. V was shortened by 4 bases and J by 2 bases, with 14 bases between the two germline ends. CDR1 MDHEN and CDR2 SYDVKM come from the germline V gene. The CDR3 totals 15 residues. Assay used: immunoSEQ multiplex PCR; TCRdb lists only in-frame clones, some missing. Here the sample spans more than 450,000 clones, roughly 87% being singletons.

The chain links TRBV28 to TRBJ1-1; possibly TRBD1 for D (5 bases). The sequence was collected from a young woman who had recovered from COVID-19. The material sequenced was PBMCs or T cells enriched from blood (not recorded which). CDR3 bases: TGTGCCAGCAGTTCCCTCGACAGACTCAACACTGAAGCTTTCTTT. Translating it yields CASSSLDRLNTEAFF.